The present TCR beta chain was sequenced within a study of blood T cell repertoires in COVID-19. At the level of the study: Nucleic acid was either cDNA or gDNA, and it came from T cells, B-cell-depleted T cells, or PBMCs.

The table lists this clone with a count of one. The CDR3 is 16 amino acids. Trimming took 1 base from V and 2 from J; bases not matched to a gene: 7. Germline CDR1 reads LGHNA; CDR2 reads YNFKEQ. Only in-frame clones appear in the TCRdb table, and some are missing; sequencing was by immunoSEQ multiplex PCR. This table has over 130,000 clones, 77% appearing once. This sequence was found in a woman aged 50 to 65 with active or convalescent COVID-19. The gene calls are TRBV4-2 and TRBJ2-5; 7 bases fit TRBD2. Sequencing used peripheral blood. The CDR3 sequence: CASSQGVASGQETQYF. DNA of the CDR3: TGTGCCAGCAGCCAAGGCGTCGCTAGCGGACAAGAGACCCAGTACTTC.